This TCR beta chain was observed in a study of blood T cells in healthy people across ages (dated by TCRdb to the mid-2010s). About the full investigation: In model experiments, roughly one uniquely barcoded TCR beta cDNA molecule per two T cells was captured by template switching. For two donors (one aged 18 to 29 and one aged 80 or older), the study analyzed two additional independent replicas of 1 million unique cDNA reads from the same blood draw. Using deep sequencing normalized with unique cDNA molecular identifiers, the study measured how TCR beta repertoire diversity changes with age. Four age groups were formed from the donors: young (average roughly 16 years), middle-aged (around 39), aged (62) and long-lived (roughly 88).

This clonotype was observed a handful of times. What antigen it recognizes has not been identified. No base quality values were provided; no much bigger clone lies one nucleotide off. Beyond this particular receptor, the publication reports: Estimates of total diversity from one million sequenced T cells were regarded as lower bounds and underestimates. Bulk unsorted PBMC profiling prevented conclusive comparison of naive and antigen-experienced compartments. Compared with the aged group, the long-lived group had more naive CD4+ T cells, fewer expanded clones and increased TCR diversity, suggesting age selection. There was a strong correlation between observed TCR beta diversity and the percentage of naive T cells measured by flow cytometry. As age increased, observed TCR beta diversity per million T cells dropped in a roughly linear way, and a significant reduction was already evident by age 40. The CMV infection status of donors was not known, potentially confounding age-related changes in expanded clonotypes.

CDR1 and CDR2 (WSHSY, SAAADI) derive from the germline V gene. The V and J ends are trimmed by 8 bases and 9 bases, leaving 20 bases between them. The CDR3 starts with the cysteine, ends with the phenylalanine, and has 14 residues. Just CDR3 DNA is preserved here, 42 bases in frame from base 1. The donors were 40 or so Caucasian individuals from Russia, aged roughly 6 to 100 years, who were systemically healthy. Roughly 10 milliliters of peripheral blood were collected from each donor into EDTA-treated Vacutainer tubes. Ficoll-Paque density-gradient centrifugation was used to isolate PBMCs, with at least 6.5 million obtained per sample. Total RNA, at least 5.5 micrograms per sample, was extracted from PBMCs with Trizol reagent. For every donor, an aliquot of PBMCs went through flow cytometry to measure the percentages of naive CD45RAhigh/CD27high T cells. Library preparation used 5' RACE. Sequenced on an Illumina HiSeq 2500. A second 7 to 11 cycle PCR used a sample-barcoded 5' primer and a J-beta primer mix. Each TCR beta cDNA molecule received a unique molecular identifier from a template-switch 5' adaptor carrying 12 random nucleotides. Each sample yielded at least 2.5 million CDR3-containing paired-end reads. First-strand cDNA was synthesized from all RNA with the Mint cDNA synthesis kit, primed by a TRBC-specific oligonucleotide. After uracil-DNA glycosylase treatment, a first 18-cycle PCR used universal primers M1SS and BC2_uni_R on all cDNA. Per the authors' processing: For normalization, 1 million high-quality reads were randomly selected from each sample, with every read carrying a distinct molecular identifier. Reads with shared molecular identifiers were discarded instead of being binned into consensus sequences. MiTCR, set to a Q25 quality threshold and the strictest error-elimination algorithm, was used for CDR3 identification, clonotype clustering and error correction. A nonparametric unseen species model with Euler transformation was used to estimate a lower bound on total TCR beta diversity. TCRdb cleaned the public reads at Q25 with fastp, built clones with MiXCR and kept in-frame beta chains. Rows matching on CDR3 protein sequence are summarized as one entry with the most common DNA and genes. Clone size and V and J calls follow TCRdb, not the original study. The sample table records approximately 800,000 distinct CDR3 sequences; roughly 25% of these occur just once. The ten largest account for about 3% of the sample.

A further study also used this sample, focusing on T cells of mothers and their children. Drawing on the second study: The donors were nine systemically healthy Caucasian individuals, made up of three mothers and their six children. cDNA synthesis consumed the entire amount of extracted RNA, loaded at approximately 1.4 ug RNA in each 15 ul reaction. In the second PCR, the M1S primer introduced both the sample barcodes and 2-4 random nucleotides. Over 8 million TCR beta CDR3 reads were obtained for each mother, and some 3.1 million reads were obtained for each child. Thymic selection similarly shapes TCR recombination output in related and unrelated pairs, with minor effect from inherited differences. Normalized repertoire overlap in related mother-child pairs was always slightly higher than in unrelated mother-child pairs, but the difference was never significant. No persistent microchimeric T cell clones were found, with a detection sensitivity of roughly 99 clones per million clonotypes. In the study, deep NGS was used to compare the TCR beta repertoires of mothers and children, and features distinguishing related mother-child pairs from unrelated individuals were sought. On average, the children were roughly 11 +/- 4 years old, while the mothers were roughly 36 +/- 4 years old. After adapter ligation with NEBNext reagents, the libraries were sequenced on Illumina HiSeq 2000 with 100+100 nt paired-end reads. Mother and child libraries were prepared a month apart and sequenced in separate runs to prevent cross-contamination. Between about 500,000 and 2,100,000 distinct TCR beta clonotypes were identified per donor. Naive TCR beta clonotypes were estimated from low-frequency clonotypes matched to each donor's FACS-determined naive share, without sorting.

Sequenced input: blood. The V and J genes are TRBV10-2 and TRBJ2-1; the D region possibly corresponds to TRBD2 (7 bases align). The receptor was derived from a boy aged 10-17 years in good health. The DNA is as follows: TGCGCCAGCGGCAAGGGGGGGCTTCTTGGTGAGCAGTTCTTC. This codes for CASGKGGLLGEQFF.